These 9 T cell receptor beta chains came from one sample sequenced in a study of PD-L1 blockade in urothelial cancer. This table comes from immunoSEQ multiplex PCR, and its TCRdb copy is limited to in-frame clones, with some not included. The sample comprises 35,000 to 45,000 clones, more than 70% of which are singletons, and over 12% rests with the top ten. The sequences come from PBMCs, collected around atezolizumab (anti-PD-L1) treatment. All receptors derive from a woman in her sixties or seventies with urothelial cancer.

This clone was detected only a few times. Here the CDR3 DNA reads TGCGCCAGCAGCTCCAGGGTTAACTATGGCTACACCTTC. This gives the protein CASSSRVNYGYTF. The genes are TRBV5-1 and TRBJ1-2; tentative D call: TRBD1 (5 bases). CDR1 is SGHRS, CDR2 YFSETQ, per germline. V lost 3 bases, J lost 1 base, and 7 bases lay in between. This CDR3 spans 13 amino acids.

The gene calls are TRBV6-5 and TRBJ2-2; a possible D gene is TRBD2 (5 bases). V lost 2 bases, J lost 4 bases, and 11 bases lay in between. CDR3 size: 15 residues. Germline V gene data show CDR1 as MNHEY and CDR2 as SVGAGI. The CDR3 sequence is CASSYLPEGTGELFF. In DNA, the CDR3 is TGTGCCAGCAGTTACCTCCCCGAGGGCACCGGGGAGCTGTTTTTT.

This clone was recorded once. The chain uses TRBV6-1 and TRBJ2-7, with 9 bases fitting TRBD2. This CDR3 spans 19 amino acids. V dropped 3 bases and J dropped 2; count of bases not matched to a gene: 17. The germline V gene encodes CDR1 MNHNS and CDR2 SASEGT. This chain's CDR3 is CASSDSGSLRLAETYEQYF. The CDR3 coding sequence is TGTGCCAGCAGTGATTCCGGATCCCTACGACTAGCGGAAACCTACGAGCAGTACTTC.

The chain has TRBV20-1 and TRBJ1-1; 7 bases match TRBD1. The length of the CDR3 is 11 residues. J gave up 11 bases and V 6 bases, and 9 bases lay outside the gene matches. Germline V gene lookup returns CDR1 DFQATT and CDR2 SNEGSKA (reference sequence). The CDR3 nucleotides read TGCAGTGCACAGGGGTGGGGTTTGGCTTTCTTT. It translates to CSAQGWGLAFF.

V gene TRBV19 combines with J gene TRBJ2-2; 7 nucleotides match TRBD2. CDR1 and CDR2 (germline): LNHDA, SQIVND (reference sequence). The V gene end was trimmed by 3 bases and the J gene end by 4 bases; junction bases not matched to a gene: 2. The CDR3 covers 14 residues. The CDR3 sequence: CASSMGGFTGELFF. CDR3 nucleotides: TGTGCCAGTAGTATGGGGGGGTTCACCGGGGAGCTGTTTTTT.

CDR3 in amino acids: CASSFETGAYNEQFF. The DNA for the CDR3 is TGTGCCAGCAGTTTTGAGACAGGGGCCTACAATGAGCAGTTCTTC. The chain combines TRBV28 with TRBJ2-1, with TRBD1 matching over 8 bases. The CDR3 is 15 amino acids. The V and J ends lost 3 bases and 2 bases, in that order; junction bases with no gene match: 3. Germline-derived CDR1 and CDR2 are MDHEN and SYDVKM.

This chain uses TRBV9 with TRBJ2-5, with TRBD2 identical over 13 bases. V lost 5 bases and J lost 4; bases outside the gene matches: 11. The CDR3 spans 17 residues. Germline V gives CDR1 SGDLS, CDR2 YYNGEE. The CDR3 nucleotides read TGTGCCAGCAGTCCAGAGGAACTAGCGGGAGGGCCAGAGACCCAGTACTTC. Translation gives CASSPEELAGGPETQYF. Complete variable domain (other parts from reference TRBV9 and TRBJ2-5): DSGVTQTPKHLITATGQRVTLRCSPRSGDLSVYWYQQSLDQGLQFLIQYYNGEERAKGNILERFSAQQFPDLHSELNLSSLELGDSALYFCASSPEELAGGPETQYFGPGTRLLVL.

This chain joins TRBV5-1 and TRBJ1-3; D gene uncertain. The CDR3 runs 15 residues. V was trimmed by 4 bases and J by 0 bases, leaving 11 bases between them. Germline CDR1 is SGHRS and CDR2 is YFSETQ. CDR3 coding DNA: TGCGCCAGCAGCACCGCCGGGTTCTCTGGAAACACCATATATTTT. It encodes CASSTAGFSGNTIYF.

The rearrangement links TRBV10-3 to TRBJ1-5; 7 nucleotides align to TRBD1. The CDR3 extends over 15 amino acids. V lost 7 bases, J lost 4 bases, and 10 bases stayed unmatched. Germline V lookup: CDR1 ENHRY, CDR2 SYGVKD. CDR3 in amino acids: CAIMRGQQSNQPQHF. DNA of the CDR3: TGTGCCATCATGCGGGGACAGCAGTCTAATCAGCCCCAGCATTTT.